This T cell receptor (beta chain) appears in the sequencing data of a study of graft-versus-host responses after intestinal transplantation. The study's findings and limits: Early post-transplant HvG declines were associated with peak circulating GvH clone levels. GvH clones were found in recipient marrow; some appeared first in ileum or blood.

This clone was seen more than once but under ten times. What it recognizes is unknown. Data came from immunoSEQ multiplex PCR; TCRdb stores just in-frame clones and leaves some out. This sample has tens of thousands of clones, with 90% to 95% found just once. The germline V gene has CDR1 GTSNPN and CDR2 SVGIG (reference sequence). The CDR3 length is 14 residues. V lost 0 bases and J 0 bases, leaving 8 bases between the germline ends. This sequence joins TRBV30 and TRBJ1-1, with TRBD1 as a possible D gene (5 bases). This TCR derives from a human patient who received an intestinal transplant, so some T cells may come from the graft donor. The sequenced sample was PBMCs, obtained 750 to 800 days after a first intestinal transplant, on the day of a second. This chain's CDR3 is CAWSVAGLNTEAFF. In nucleotides, the CDR3 is TGTGCCTGGAGTGTTGCGGGACTGAACACTGAAGCTTTCTTT.